This T cell receptor (beta chain) was profiled in a study of T-cell memory formation after mild COVID-19 (dated by TCRdb to 2020 to 2023). At the level of the whole study: Most TCR sequence clusters were specific to one of the two donors. Longitudinal TCRalpha and TCRbeta repertoire sequencing tracked T-cell clones expanding and contracting after mild COVID-19 in a couple of donors. Two young, previously healthy adult volunteers, one female and one male, were included in the cohort. Study-wide conclusions, independent of this receptor: SARS-CoV-2 specificity was not confirmed for the second-wave clones peaking on day 37. Only two mild cases were covered in the study, and larger cohorts including severe cases with pre-infection samples were considered necessary. Contracting CD4+ clones were located mainly in the CM and EM memory subsets, whereas CD8+ clones were found to be enriched in EMRA. Clones contracting from day 15 to 85 had balanced CD4/CD8 phenotypes, while a second wave expanding from day 15 to 37 was biased towards CD4+. The detection of some responding clones in pre-infection memory suggests that pre-existing cross-reactive memory T cells joined the SARS-CoV-2 response.

From a lookup of the germline V gene, CDR1 and CDR2 are SGHRS and YFSETQ. From the cysteine up to the phenylalanine, the CDR3 has a length of 12 residues. The CDR3 DNA has 36 bases and is translated from base 1. V is clipped by 0 bases and J by 13 bases, and the sequence between their germline boundaries is 11 bases long. In this sample, this clonotype turned up once. No antigen is known for it. No much larger clone exists at a distance of one base, and base qualities are not known. A read on its own is weak evidence. Ficoll-Paque density gradient centrifugation was used to isolate PBMCs. Sequencing was performed on an Illumina NovaSeq 6000. Using 5'RACE with constant-segment primers, TCRalpha and TCRbeta cDNA libraries were constructed, with sample barcodes and unique molecular identifiers added in the process. Trizol reagent was used to extract RNA from every sample. Libraries were amplified in two PCR steps, with a second sample barcode and Illumina TruSeq adapters added in the second step. Libraries were sequenced on an Illumina NovaSeq with 2 x 150 bp paired-end reads. In the authors' own workflow: Reads were demultiplexed and collapsed into UMI-guided consensus sequences with migec v1.2.7. Using mixcr v2.1.11, UMI consensuses were aligned to TRA and TRB V and J templates and then assembled into clonotypes. Clonotypes were classified as expanded or contracted when called significant by both edgeR and NoisET, with noise models trained on biological replicates. For edgeR calls, a false discovery rate-adjusted p below 0.01 and a log2 fold-change threshold of 1 were applied. As an exploratory analysis of dynamics, max-normalized trajectories of the 1000 most abundant clonotypes were examined with PCA combined with hierarchical clustering. Separately sequenced CD4+ and CD8+ repertoires were used to assign a CD4 or CD8 phenotype to each responding clone. TCRdb applied fastp at Q25 and MiXCR to the public reads, then kept only in-frame beta chains. Each CDR3 protein appears once, grouped with its most common genes and DNA. The V and J calls here are based on TCRdb, not the publication. In this sample the table shows 270,000 or so distinct CDR3 sequences, around 17% of which occur a single time. The leading ten clones occupy more than 20% of the sample.

The material sequenced was PBMCs or a T cell subset sorted from them (not recorded which). This clonotype was obtained from a man aged 18 to 29 who had mild COVID-19 (a few samples of this study predate the infection). The sample titles of this study are shuffled in the database, so cell type and time point are left out; the donor was told from shared clones. This chain joins TRBV5-1 to TRBJ2-1; D gene: possibly TRBD1, on 6 matching bases. The bases read TGCGCCAGCAGCTTGGAACAGGGCACTCAGTTCTTC. It is translated as CASSLEQGTQFF.